The 23 T cell receptor beta chains listed next were all sequenced from one sample in a study of blood T cell repertoires in COVID-19. Here immunoSEQ multiplex PCR was the method, and the copy in TCRdb shows in-frame clones only, minus some. The repertoire includes 390,000 or so clones, 87% of them detected once, and roughly 9.4% sits in the top ten. What was sequenced was PBMCs or T cells enriched from blood (not recorded which). The receptors originated from a woman in her fifties or sixties who had recovered from COVID-19.

This chain connects TRBV7-8 to TRBJ1-5; D is unresolved. From germline, CDR1 is SGHVS and CDR2 FQNEAQ. CDR3 length: 14 amino acids. V was pared by 5 bases and J by 2 bases, with 10 bases between. CDR3 loop: CASSTLSGNQPQHF. CDR3 coding DNA: TGTGCCAGCAGCACCCTTTCGGGCAATCAGCCCCAGCATTTT.

This chain links TRBV28 with TRBJ1-2, with 7 nucleotides matching TRBD1. CDR3 length: 11 amino acids. The junction had 0 bases not matched to a gene; V was cut back by 7 bases and J by 4 bases. The germline V gene encodes CDR1 MDHEN and CDR2 SYDVKM. CDR3: CASTGGYGYTF. For the CDR3, the DNA is TGTGCCAGCACAGGGGGCTATGGCTACACCTTC.

This chain links TRBV27 with TRBJ1-4; no firm D call. The germline V gene encodes CDR1 MNHEY and CDR2 SMNVEV (reference sequence). V shed 2 bases and J shed 1 base, with 8 bases lying between them. The CDR3 consists of 15 residues. The CDR3 DNA sequence: TGTGCCAGCAGTTTACGTAGCGGAACTAATGAAAAACTGTTTTTT. Translating gives CASSLRSGTNEKLFF.

V gene TRBV2 combines with J gene TRBJ1-3; unclear D gene. Between the trimmed V and J ends, which lost 10 bases and 4 bases, there was a span of 20 bases. Germline assignment: CDR1 SNHLY and CDR2 FYNNEI. CDR3 length equals 15 residues. The CDR3, as DNA: TGTGCCAACCAGACGGGGAACCGCTTAGGAAACACCATATATTTT. It specifies CANQTGNRLGNTIYF.

This sequence joins TRBV21-1 and TRBJ1-6. TRBV21-1 is labeled a pseudogene. There are 17 residues in the CDR3. CDR3 amino acids: CASSDIRAGAYNSPLHF. CDR3 DNA sequence: TGTGCCAGCAGCGATATCAGGGCGGGGGCTTATAATTCACCCCTCCACTTT.

The rearrangement uses TRBV7-9 and TRBJ1-2; weak D call: TRBD1 (6 bases). Trimming removed 7 bases at V and 0 bases at J, with 12 bases between. The germline gives CDR1 SEHNR, CDR2 FQNEAQ (reference sequence). The CDR3 runs 14 residues. CDR3 loop: CASNKGDTNYGYTF. The CDR3 DNA sequence: TGTGCCAGCAACAAGGGGGACACTAACTATGGCTACACCTTC. The full variable domain, rest sourced from reference TRBV7-9 and TRBJ1-2, is DTGVSQNPRHKITKRGQNVTFRCDPISEHNRLYWYRQTLGQGPEFLTYFQNEAQLEKSRLLSDRFSAERPKGSFSTLEIQRTEQGDSAMYLCASNKGDTNYGYTFGSGTRLTVV.

This clone was seen a single time. V usage is TRBV28 and J usage is TRBJ1-5, with D perhaps TRBD1 (6 bases). Germline loops: CDR1 MDHEN, CDR2 SYDVKM. CDR3 length: 16 amino acids. With 3 bases removed from V and 2 bases from J, the gap between germline ends came to 14 bases. CDR3 amino acids: CASSFPPRQGNQPQHF. CDR3 bases: TGTGCCAGCAGTTTCCCCCCGCGACAGGGCAATCAGCCCCAGCATTTT.

The rearrangement uses TRBV19 and TRBJ1-5, with 7 bases identical to TRBD1. Trimming cost V 6 bases and J 4 bases; bases outside gene matches: 6. This CDR3 has 14 amino acids. The V gene's germline CDR1 is LNHDA and CDR2 SQIVND (reference sequence). In nucleotides, the CDR3 is TGTGCCAGTAGGTTGACAGGGTCAAATCAGCCCCAGCATTTT. Protein: CASRLTGSNQPQHF.

This chain joins TRBV19 and TRBJ2-3; possible D gene TRBD1, 6 bases. Trimming took 4 bases from V and 2 from J, leaving 19 bases between them. CDR1 is LNHDA and CDR2 is SQIVND in the germline V gene (reference sequence). The CDR3 totals 17 residues. CDR3 region: CASSRGLVSSVTDTQYF. Here the CDR3 DNA reads TGTGCCAGTAGTAGGGGGCTAGTCTCGTCGGTCACAGATACGCAGTATTTT. Variable domain in full (rest from reference TRBV19 and TRBJ2-3): DGGITQSPKYLFRKEGQNVTLSCEQNLNHDAMYWYRQDPGQGLRLIYYSQIVNDFQKGDIAEGYSVSREKKESFPLTVTSAQKNPTAFYLCASSRGLVSSVTDTQYFGPGTRLTVL.

The chain has TRBV20-1 and TRBJ1-1, with D possibly being TRBD1 (5 bases). The CDR3 runs 11 residues. Germline loops: CDR1 DFQATT, CDR2 SNEGSKA (reference sequence). V was cut by 2 bases and J by 14 bases, with 15 bases left in between. CDR3 DNA sequence: TGCAGTGCTAGATTGGAGGGGAGCCGGTTCTTT. Its protein product is CSARLEGSRFF.

The chain employs TRBV4-2 and TRBJ2-4; TRBD2 is a possible D gene (6 bases). The CDR3 is 13 amino acids. Trimming removed 4 bases from V and 9 bases from J, with 13 bases in between. Germline CDR1 reads LGHNA; CDR2 reads YNFKEQ. CDR3 in DNA: TGTGCCAGCAGCCCCTCCCTGGGGGGCATTCAGTACTTC. As protein: CASSPSLGGIQYF.

The J gene is TRBJ1-4, the V gene TRBV7-2, with TRBD1 as a possible D gene (5 bases). Trimming removed 5 bases from V and 3 bases from J, with 13 bases in between. The CDR3 spans 15 residues. Germline V gene data show CDR1 as SGHTA and CDR2 as FQGNSA. The CDR3 loop reads CASSEWGVANEKLFF. The CDR3 DNA reads TGTGCCAGCAGCGAGTGGGGGGTAGCTAATGAAAAACTGTTTTTT. Full variable domain (outside the CDR3, taken from reference TRBV7-2 and TRBJ1-4): GAGVSQSPSNKVTEKGKDVELRCDPISGHTALYWYRQSLGQGLEFLIYFQGNSAPDKSGLPSDRFSAERTGGSVSTLTIQRTQQEDSAVYLCASSEWGVANEKLFFGSGTQLSVL.

The chain uses TRBV25-1 and TRBJ2-7; TRBD1 matches at 11 bases. Germline CDR1 is MGHDK and CDR2 is SYGVNS. The CDR3 covers 14 residues. The V segment lost 6 bases and the J segment 1 base; nucleotides outside the gene matches: 2. In DNA, the CDR3 is TGTGCCAGCAGGGGGACAGGGGGTTCCTACGAGCAGTACTTC. Translation gives CASRGTGGSYEQYF.

The chain has TRBV3-1 (or the pseudogene TRBV3-2) and TRBJ1-2, with D perhaps TRBD1 (6 bases). The germline V and J ends were trimmed by 1 base and 4 bases, with 22 bases remaining between them. CDR3 length: 18 amino acids. Germline CDR1 reads LGHDT; CDR2 reads YNNKEL (reference sequence). CDR3 nucleotides: TGTGCCAGCAGCCAAGGTCGGACAGCGTCTCGACTAACCTATGGCTACACCTTC. Encoded protein: CASSQGRTASRLTYGYTF.

This clone was observed a single time. The chain combines TRBV5-4 with TRBJ1-2, with D possibly TRBD1 on 5 matching bases. V was shortened by 3 bases and J by 4 bases, with 13 bases between the two germline ends. The CDR3 is 14 amino acids. Germline CDR1 reads SGHNT; CDR2 reads YYREEE (reference sequence). CDR3 loop: CASSSGPGGYGYTF. CDR3 in DNA: TGTGCCAGCAGCTCGGGACCGGGAGGCTATGGCTACACCTTC.

V and J are TRBV14 and TRBJ2-5; 12 nucleotides agree with TRBD2. The CDR3 runs 13 residues. Germline loops: CDR1 SGHDN, CDR2 FVKESK. J gave up 5 bases and V 5 bases, and 0 bases lay outside the gene matches. CDR3 sequence (DNA): TGTGCCAGCAGCGGACTAGCGGGGGAGACCCAGTACTTC. Translating it yields CASSGLAGETQYF. The whole variable domain, remainder taken from reference TRBV14 and TRBJ2-5, is EAGVTQFPSHSVIEKGQTVTLRCDPISGHDNLYWYRRVMGKEIKFLLHFVKESKQDESGMPNNRFLAERTGGTYSTLKVQPAELEDSGVYFCASSGLAGETQYFGPGTRLLVL.

The chain links TRBV5-4 to TRBJ2-7; D is unresolved. The CDR3 loop spans 13 amino acids. CDR1 is SGHNT, CDR2 YYREEE, per germline (reference sequence). Trimming took off 3 bases at V and 3 bases at J, with 10 bases between the two ends. The CDR3 DNA is TGTGCCAGCAGCTCTCAAACAGACTACGAGCAGTACTTC. It codes for CASSSQTDYEQYF. Drawing the rest from reference TRBV5-4 and TRBJ2-7, the complete variable domain is ETGVTQSPTHLIKTRGQQVTLRCSSQSGHNTVSWYQQALGQGPQFIFQYYREEENGRGNFPPRFSGLQFPNYSSELNVNALELDDSALYLCASSSQTDYEQYFGPGTRLTVT.

The gene calls are TRBV9 and TRBJ1-6; D uncertain. CDR1 and CDR2 (germline): SGDLS, YYNGEE. The CDR3 is made up of 21 amino acids. The ends were cut back, 0 bases at V and 0 bases at J, with 22 bases in the middle. CDR3 DNA sequence: TGTGCCAGCAGCGTAGGGCGCGGGAGGGTTGGGTTCAGCTCCTATAATTCACCCCTCCACTTT. Protein sequence: CASSVGRGRVGFSSYNSPLHF.

The chain recombines TRBV28 with TRBJ1-4; no clear D gene. V lost 7 bases and J lost 0, with 12 bases in between. CDR1 is MDHEN and CDR2 is SYDVKM in the germline V gene. CDR3 size: 15 residues. CDR3: CASNKGGPTNEKLFF. The CDR3 DNA reads as TGTGCCAGCAATAAAGGAGGTCCAACTAATGAAAAACTGTTTTTT.

The chain couples TRBV28 to TRBJ2-4; a possible D gene is TRBD1 (6 bases). The CDR3 is 15 residues long. V lost 7 bases, J lost 7 bases, and 20 bases lay in between. Germline V gives CDR1 MDHEN, CDR2 SYDVKM. CDR3 sequence: CASIGGSFQGNIQYF. The CDR3 bases are TGTGCCAGCATTGGTGGGTCTTTCCAGGGGAACATTCAGTACTTC.

V usage is TRBV20-1 and J usage is TRBJ1-2; D remains ambiguous. The CDR3 runs to 11 residues. V was trimmed by 5 bases and J by 7 bases, leaving 11 bases between them. The germline gives CDR1 DFQATT, CDR2 SNEGSKA (reference sequence). The CDR3 DNA sequence: TGCAGTGCTGAGACGGGATCTGGCTACACCTTC. Translated, it gives CSAETGSGYTF.

The sample holds one count of this clone. This chain links TRBV6-5 with TRBJ2-1, with 8 bases aligning to TRBD1. The trim removed 2 bases at V and 6 bases at J, leaving 9 bases unmatched. Germline CDR1 is MNHEY and CDR2 is SVGAGI. The CDR3 extends over 16 amino acids. In nucleotides, the CDR3 is TGTGCCAGCAGTTACCACGGGATACAGGGGGGCAATGAGCAGTTCTTC. It is translated as CASSYHGIQGGNEQFF.

The chain recombines TRBV7-2 with TRBJ2-7; 7 nucleotides line up with TRBD1. With V trimmed by 5 bases and J by 4 bases, 17 bases remained unmatched. From germline, CDR1 is SGHTA and CDR2 FQGNSA. There are 17 residues in the CDR3. The CDR3 sequence: CASSQVGVGTAFYEQYF. Here the CDR3 DNA reads TGTGCCAGCAGCCAAGTGGGAGTGGGGACAGCATTTTACGAGCAGTACTTC. The complete variable domain, with remaining parts taken from reference TRBV7-2 and TRBJ2-7, reads GAGVSQSPSNKVTEKGKDVELRCDPISGHTALYWYRQSLGQGLEFLIYFQGNSAPDKSGLPSDRFSAERTGGSVSTLTIQRTQQEDSAVYLCASSQVGVGTAFYEQYFGPGTRLTVT.